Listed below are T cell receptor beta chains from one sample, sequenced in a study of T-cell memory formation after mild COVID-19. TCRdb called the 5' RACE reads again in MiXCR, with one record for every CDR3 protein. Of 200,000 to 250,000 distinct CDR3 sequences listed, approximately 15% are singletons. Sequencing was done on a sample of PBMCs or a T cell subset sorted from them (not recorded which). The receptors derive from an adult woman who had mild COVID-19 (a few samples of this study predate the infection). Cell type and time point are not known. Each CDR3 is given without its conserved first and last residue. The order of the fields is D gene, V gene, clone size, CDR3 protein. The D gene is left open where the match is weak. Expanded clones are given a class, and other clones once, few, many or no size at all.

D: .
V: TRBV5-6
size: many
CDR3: ASSLAVGDQPQH

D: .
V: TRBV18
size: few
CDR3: ASSPPGQGPYEQY

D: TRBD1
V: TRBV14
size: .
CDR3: ASSQNFGQGEY

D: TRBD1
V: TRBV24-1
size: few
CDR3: ATSRQGGDTQY

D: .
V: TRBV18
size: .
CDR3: ASSPDILREQY

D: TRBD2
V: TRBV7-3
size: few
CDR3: ASSLMVAGSDTQY

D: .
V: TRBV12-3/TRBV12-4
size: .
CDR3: ASSFSGNYGYT

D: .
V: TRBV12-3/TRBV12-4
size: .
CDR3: ASSLLGLVISGNTIY

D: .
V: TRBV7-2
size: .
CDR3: ASSLARSTGETQY

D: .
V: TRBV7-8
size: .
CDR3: ASSQRLLQETQY

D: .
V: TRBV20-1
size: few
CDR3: SALPDPGTPFNTGELF

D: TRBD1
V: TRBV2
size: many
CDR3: ASSVRGQSSYNEQF

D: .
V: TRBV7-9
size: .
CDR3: ASSLSMNSRTGELF

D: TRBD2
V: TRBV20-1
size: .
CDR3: SARARTSGLETQY

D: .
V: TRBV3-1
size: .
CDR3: ASSQGLGQSRGADYNEQF

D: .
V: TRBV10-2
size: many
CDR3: ASSESGSIEQY

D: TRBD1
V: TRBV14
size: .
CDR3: ASSQAASFRGNYGYT

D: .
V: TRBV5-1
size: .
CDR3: ASSPRDGTYEQY

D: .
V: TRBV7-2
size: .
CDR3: ASSTFYGEETQY

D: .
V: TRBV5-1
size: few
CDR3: ASSSGLTGGETQY

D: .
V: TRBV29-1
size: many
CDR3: SVGVSSGANVLT

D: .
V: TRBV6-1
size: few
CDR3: ASSKESRANEQF

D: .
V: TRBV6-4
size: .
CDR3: ASSDRARPASSGANVLT

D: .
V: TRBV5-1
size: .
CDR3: ASSSVRGARTDTQY

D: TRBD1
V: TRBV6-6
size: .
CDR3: ATRQGVSEQY

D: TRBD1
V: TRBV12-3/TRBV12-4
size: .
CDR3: ASSDGQGVTNYGYT

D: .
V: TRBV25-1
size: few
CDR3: ASSEQTGRFTEAF

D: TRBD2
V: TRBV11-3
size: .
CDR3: ASSSIAGGLTDTQY

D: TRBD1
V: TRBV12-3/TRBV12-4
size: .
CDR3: ASRPTGTEGIQY

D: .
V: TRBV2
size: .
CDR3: ASSDGPYGYT

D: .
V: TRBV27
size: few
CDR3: ASSVPGGGLETQY

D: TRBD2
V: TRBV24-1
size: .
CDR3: ATSGGGLADQTYTQY

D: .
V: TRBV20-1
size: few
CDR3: SARLLNEQF

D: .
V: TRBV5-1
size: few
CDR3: ASGDPSGANVLT

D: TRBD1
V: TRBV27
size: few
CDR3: ASSLGRGHYNEQF

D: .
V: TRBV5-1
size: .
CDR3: ASSLGGEGNQPQH

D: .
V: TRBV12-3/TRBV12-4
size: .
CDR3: ASSFPGAEGELF

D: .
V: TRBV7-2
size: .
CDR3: ASSLLVHEQY

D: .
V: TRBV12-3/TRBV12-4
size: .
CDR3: ASRYRGALEKLF

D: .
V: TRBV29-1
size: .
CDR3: SAEWGGADTQY

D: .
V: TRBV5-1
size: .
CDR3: ASSLPRGLPTNEKLF

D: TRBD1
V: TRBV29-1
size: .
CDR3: SVMGRDRVRQY

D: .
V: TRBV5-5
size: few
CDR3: ASSLDRVGGYT

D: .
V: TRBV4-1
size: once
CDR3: ASSLRDATSEAF

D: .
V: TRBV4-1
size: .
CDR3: ASSQARGTGVKNIQY

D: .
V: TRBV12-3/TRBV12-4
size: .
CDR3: ASVEDEQF

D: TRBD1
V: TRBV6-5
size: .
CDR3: ASSNPTGVGTEAF

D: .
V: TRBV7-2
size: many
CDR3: ASSLRNSPLH